This TCR beta chain was sequenced in a study of cytomegalovirus exposure and HLA in healthy donors. On the study more broadly: Genetic ancestry analysis placed about 80% of the 300 to 500 donors that were genotyped in the Caucasian-associated cluster. Study observations and caveats: TCR sequences were mostly rare, though some public TCRs occurred in many donors. The records held CMV serostatus as the only immune exposure information.

The study ran its PCR with 60 Vbeta and 13 Jbeta primers. As handled by the study authors: A later analysis tallied approximately 87 million unique TCR beta chains, approximately 11 million of them shared. Libraries were prepared by immunoSEQ multiplex PCR; TCRdb keeps only in-frame clonotypes and omits some of them. Clonal size and the V and J genes are those of that table, whereas D and trimming came from the DNA. This table has 160,000 or so clones, approximately 82% appearing once. This clone was counted only a few times. Its antigen is unknown. Germline V gene lookup returns CDR1 SGHTA and CDR2 FQGTGA. V lost 5 bases, J lost 5 bases, and 12 bases lay in between. The CDR3 is 13 residues long.

Sequencing used PBMCs. This sequence originates from a male donor in good health and CMV-seronegative. J is TRBJ2-5 and V is TRBV7-3, with D tentatively TRBD1 (6 bases). This CDR3 is CASSLSRGETQYF. CDR3 nucleotide sequence: TGTGCCAGCAGCCTATCTAGGGGGGAGACCCAGTACTTC.